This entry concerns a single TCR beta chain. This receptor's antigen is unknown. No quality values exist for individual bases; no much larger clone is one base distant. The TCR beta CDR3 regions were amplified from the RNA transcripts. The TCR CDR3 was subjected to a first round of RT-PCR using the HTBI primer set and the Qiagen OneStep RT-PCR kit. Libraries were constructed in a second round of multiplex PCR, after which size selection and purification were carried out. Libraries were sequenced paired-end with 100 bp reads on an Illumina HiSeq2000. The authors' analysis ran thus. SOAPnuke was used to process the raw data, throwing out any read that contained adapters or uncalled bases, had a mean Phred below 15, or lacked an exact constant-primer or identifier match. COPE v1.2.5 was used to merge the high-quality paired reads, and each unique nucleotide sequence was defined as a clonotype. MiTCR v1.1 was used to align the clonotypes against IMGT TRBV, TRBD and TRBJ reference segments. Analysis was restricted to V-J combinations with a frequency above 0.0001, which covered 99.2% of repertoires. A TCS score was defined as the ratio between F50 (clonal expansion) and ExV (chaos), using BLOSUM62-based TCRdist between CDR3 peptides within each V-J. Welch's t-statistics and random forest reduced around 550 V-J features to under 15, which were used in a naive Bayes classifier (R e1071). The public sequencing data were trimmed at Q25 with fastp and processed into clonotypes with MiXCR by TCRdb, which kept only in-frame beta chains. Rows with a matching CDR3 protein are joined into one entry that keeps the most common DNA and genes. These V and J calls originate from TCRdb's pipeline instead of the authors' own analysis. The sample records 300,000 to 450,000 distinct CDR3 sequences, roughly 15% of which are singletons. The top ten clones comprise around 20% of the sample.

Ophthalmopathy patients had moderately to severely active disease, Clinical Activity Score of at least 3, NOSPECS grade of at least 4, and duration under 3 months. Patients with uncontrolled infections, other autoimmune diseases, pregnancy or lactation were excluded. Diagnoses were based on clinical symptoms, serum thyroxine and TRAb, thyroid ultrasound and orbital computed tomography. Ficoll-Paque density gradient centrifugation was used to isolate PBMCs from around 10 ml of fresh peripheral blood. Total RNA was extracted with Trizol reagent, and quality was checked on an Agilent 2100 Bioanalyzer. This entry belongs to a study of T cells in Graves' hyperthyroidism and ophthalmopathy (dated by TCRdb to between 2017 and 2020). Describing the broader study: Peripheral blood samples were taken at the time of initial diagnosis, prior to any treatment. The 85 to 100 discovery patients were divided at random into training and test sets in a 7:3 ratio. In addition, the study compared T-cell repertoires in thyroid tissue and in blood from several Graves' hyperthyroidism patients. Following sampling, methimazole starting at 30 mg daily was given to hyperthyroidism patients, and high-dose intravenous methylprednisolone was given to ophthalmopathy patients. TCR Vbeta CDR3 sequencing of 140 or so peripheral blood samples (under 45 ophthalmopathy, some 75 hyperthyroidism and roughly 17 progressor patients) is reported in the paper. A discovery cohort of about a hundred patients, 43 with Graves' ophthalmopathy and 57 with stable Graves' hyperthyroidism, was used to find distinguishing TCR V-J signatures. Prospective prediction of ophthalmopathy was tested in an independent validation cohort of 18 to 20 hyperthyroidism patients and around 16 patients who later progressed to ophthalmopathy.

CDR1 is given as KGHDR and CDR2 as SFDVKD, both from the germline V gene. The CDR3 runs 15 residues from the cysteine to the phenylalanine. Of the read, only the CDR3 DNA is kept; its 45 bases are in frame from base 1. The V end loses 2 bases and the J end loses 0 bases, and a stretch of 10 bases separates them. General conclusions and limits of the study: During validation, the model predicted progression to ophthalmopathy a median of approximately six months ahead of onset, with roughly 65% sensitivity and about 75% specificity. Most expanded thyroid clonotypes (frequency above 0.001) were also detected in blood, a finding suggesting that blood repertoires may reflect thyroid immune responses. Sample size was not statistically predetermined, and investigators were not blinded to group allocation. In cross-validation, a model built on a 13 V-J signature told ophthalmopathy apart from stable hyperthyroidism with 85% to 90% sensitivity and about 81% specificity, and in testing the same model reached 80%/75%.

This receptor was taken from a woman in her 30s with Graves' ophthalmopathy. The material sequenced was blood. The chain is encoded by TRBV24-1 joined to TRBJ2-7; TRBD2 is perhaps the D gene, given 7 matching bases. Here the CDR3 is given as CATSDSGGPSYEQYF. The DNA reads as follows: TGTGCCACCAGTGATTCCGGGGGGCCCTCCTACGAGCAGTACTTC.